This TCR beta chain was recovered during a study of CD8 T cells in ankylosing spondylitis. Making the TCR beta libraries involved quantitative 5'-RACE with molecular barcodes. A single record per CDR3 protein comes from TCRdb applying MiXCR to the 5' RACE reads. The sample lists some 130,000 distinct CDR3 sequences; approximately 9.9% were seen once. The CDR3 is 14 amino acids. V lost 7 bases, J lost 6 bases, and 18 bases lay in between. General study findings and limits: Significantly higher representation of disease-linked clones was reported for matched ankylosing spondylitis synovial fluid. Characteristic, it appeared, of ankylosing spondylitis blood was a TCR beta motif of eight highly homologous variants.

This clonotype was detected ten times or more. The target antigen is unknown. The specimen was blood, either unsorted or a sorted T cell fraction (not recorded which). The J gene is TRBJ1-1, the V gene TRBV12-3 or TRBV12-4, with D possibly being TRBD1 (6 bases). This clonotype was obtained from a male donor with ankylosing spondylitis or in good health (not recorded which). The CDR3 DNA sequence: TGTGCCAGCACCATTTGGGGGCGGGAGGCTGAAGCTTTCTTT. Its translation: CASTIWGREAEAFF.